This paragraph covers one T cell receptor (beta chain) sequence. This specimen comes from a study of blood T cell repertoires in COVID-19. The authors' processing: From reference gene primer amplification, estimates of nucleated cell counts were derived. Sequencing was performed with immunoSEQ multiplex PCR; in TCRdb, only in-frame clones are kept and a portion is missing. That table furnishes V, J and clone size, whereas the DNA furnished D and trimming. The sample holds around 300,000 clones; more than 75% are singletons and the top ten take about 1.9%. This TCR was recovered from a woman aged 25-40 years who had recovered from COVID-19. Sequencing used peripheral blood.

CDR3 nucleotides: TGTGCCAGCAGTTACTCGGGACAGGGCAATGAGCAGTTCTTC. Encoded protein: CASSYSGQGNEQFF. The chain has TRBV6-2 or TRBV6-3 and TRBJ2-1; the match to TRBD1 covers 9 bases. The CDR3 has 14 residues. With V trimmed by 0 bases and J by 6 bases, 0 bases remained unmatched. Germline V gene sequence: CDR1 MNHEY, CDR2 SVGEGT.